This TCR beta chain was sequenced in a study of OX40 agonist ivuxolimab in advanced cancers. In the case of this clone: Its antigen is currently unknown.

The table came from immunoSEQ multiplex PCR; TCRdb's copy has only in-frame clones and leaves some out. The repertoire includes about 81,000 clones, about 88% of them detected once, and approximately 6.3% sits in the top ten. Overall study results and limits: At doses 0.1 to 3.0 mg/kg, CD4+ and CD8+ clones expanded.

Trimming removed 2 bases from V and 5 bases from J, with 10 bases in between. Looked up from germline, CDR1 is MNHEY and CDR2 is SVGAGI. The CDR3 is made up of 15 amino acids. The TCR originated in an adult with an advanced solid tumor such as melanoma, head and neck, liver or kidney cancer. V gene TRBV6-5 combines with J gene TRBJ1-6; D might be TRBD1 (5 bases). Sequencing used CD4+ or CD8+ T cells sorted from blood, obtained in a trial of the OX40 agonist ivuxolimab. The CDR3 here is CASSYGDRHNSPLHF. DNA of the CDR3: TGTGCCAGCAGTTACGGAGACAGACATAATTCACCCCTCCACTTT.